This TCR beta chain was documented in a study of blood T cell repertoires in COVID-19. Study overall: PBMCs, B-cell-depleted T cells, or T cells were the source of the cDNA or gDNA that made up the material.

Germline CDR1 MRHNA, CDR2 SNTAGT. CDR3 length: 14 amino acids. V dropped 6 bases and J dropped 3 bases, with 14 bases sitting between them. How the authors handled the data: Amplification of reference gene primers provided the estimated nucleated cell counts. The data were produced by immunoSEQ multiplex PCR, yet TCRdb's version contains in-frame clones alone and is incomplete. Clone size and V and J calls were adopted from that table, with D and trimming inferred from the DNA. The table includes 92,000 or so clones, approximately 88% detected once. The V gene is TRBV6-4, the J gene TRBJ1-1, with unresolved D. Sample: peripheral blood. The source is a man in his sixties with acute or convalescent COVID-19. As DNA, the CDR3 is TGTGCCAGCAGGGCCGGGAGTGCAGACACTGAAGCTTTCTTT. Translated, it gives CASRAGSADTEAFF.